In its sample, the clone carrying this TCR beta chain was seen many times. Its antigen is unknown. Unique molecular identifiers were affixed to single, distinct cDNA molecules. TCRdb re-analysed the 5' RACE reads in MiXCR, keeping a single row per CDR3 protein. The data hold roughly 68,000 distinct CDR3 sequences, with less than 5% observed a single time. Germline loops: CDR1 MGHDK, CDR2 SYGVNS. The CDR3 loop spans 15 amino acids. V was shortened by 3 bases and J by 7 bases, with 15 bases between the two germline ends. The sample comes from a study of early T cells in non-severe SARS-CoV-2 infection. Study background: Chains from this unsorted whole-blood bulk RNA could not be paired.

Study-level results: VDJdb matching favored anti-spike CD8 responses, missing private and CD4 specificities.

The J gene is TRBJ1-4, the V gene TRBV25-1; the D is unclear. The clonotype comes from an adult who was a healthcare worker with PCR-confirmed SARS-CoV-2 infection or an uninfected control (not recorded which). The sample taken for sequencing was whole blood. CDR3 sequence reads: CASSDATVAPEKLFF. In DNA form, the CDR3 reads TGTGCCAGCAGTGACGCCACGGTTGCCCCTGAAAAACTGTTTTTT. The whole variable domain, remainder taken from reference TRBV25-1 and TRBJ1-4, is EADIYQTPRYLVIGTGKKITLECSQTMGHDKMYWYQQDPGMELHLIHYSYGVNSTEKGDLSSESTVSRIRTEHFPLTLESARPSHTSQYLCASSDATVAPEKLFFGSGTQLSVL.